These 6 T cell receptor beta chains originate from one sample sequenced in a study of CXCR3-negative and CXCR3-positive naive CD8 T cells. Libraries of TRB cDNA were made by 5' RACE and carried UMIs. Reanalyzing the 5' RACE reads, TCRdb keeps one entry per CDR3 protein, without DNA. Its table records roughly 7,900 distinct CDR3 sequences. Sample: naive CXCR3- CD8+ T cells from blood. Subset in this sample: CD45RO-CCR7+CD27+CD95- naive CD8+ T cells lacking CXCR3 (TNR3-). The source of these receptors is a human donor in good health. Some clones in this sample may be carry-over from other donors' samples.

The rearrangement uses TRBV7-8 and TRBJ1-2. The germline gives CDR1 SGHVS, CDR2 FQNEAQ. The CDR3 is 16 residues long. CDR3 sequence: CASTYEEGIVSWGYTF.

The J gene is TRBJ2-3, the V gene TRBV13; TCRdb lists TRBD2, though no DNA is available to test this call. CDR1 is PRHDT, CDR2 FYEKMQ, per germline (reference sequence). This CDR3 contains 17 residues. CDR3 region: CASSPYYDGPHADTQYF.

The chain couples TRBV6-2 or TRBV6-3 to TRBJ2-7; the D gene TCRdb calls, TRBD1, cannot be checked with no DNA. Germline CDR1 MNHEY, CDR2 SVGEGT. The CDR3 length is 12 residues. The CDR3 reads CASTSSAHEQYF.

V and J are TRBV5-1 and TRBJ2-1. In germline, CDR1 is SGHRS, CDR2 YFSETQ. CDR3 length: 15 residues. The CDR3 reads CASSLDSGAYNEQFF.

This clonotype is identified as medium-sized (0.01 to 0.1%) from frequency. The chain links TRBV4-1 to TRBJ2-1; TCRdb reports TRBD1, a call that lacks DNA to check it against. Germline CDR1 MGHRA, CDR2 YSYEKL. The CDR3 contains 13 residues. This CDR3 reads CASSQQGNNEQFF.

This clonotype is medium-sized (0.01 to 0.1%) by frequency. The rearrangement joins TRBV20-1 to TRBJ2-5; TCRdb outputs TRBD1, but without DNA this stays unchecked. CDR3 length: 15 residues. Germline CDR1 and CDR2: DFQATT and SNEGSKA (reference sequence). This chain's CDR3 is CSARDLTDRKETQYF.